These 3 T cell receptor beta chains came from one sample sequenced in a study of blood T cell repertoires in COVID-19. The data were produced by immunoSEQ multiplex PCR, yet TCRdb's version contains in-frame clones alone and is incomplete. The sample contains over 250,000 clones, 75% to 95% of which appear only once. Sequenced: PBMCs or T cells enriched from blood (not recorded which). These receptors came from a woman aged 25 to 39 who had recovered from COVID-19.

This clone came up a few times. The CDR3 reads CASSKLQGSDEQFF. In nucleotides, the CDR3 is TGTGCCAGTAGTAAACTACAGGGGTCGGACGAGCAGTTCTTC. The chain carries TRBV19 and TRBJ2-1, with 7 positions matching TRBD1. Germline CDR1 reads LNHDA; CDR2 reads SQIVND (reference sequence). Losses at the gene ends were 4 bases for V and 10 bases for J; bases not matched to a gene: 10. The CDR3 has 14 residues.

This CDR3 is CASSGTGALEAFF. The CDR3 DNA reads TGTGCCAGCAGTGGTACAGGGGCTTTGGAAGCTTTCTTT. This chain links TRBV25-1 with TRBJ1-1; 7 bases fit TRBD1. V lost 4 bases, J lost 8 bases, and 7 bases stayed unmatched. This CDR3 has 13 residues. Per the germline V gene, CDR1 is MGHDK and CDR2 is SYGVNS.

The genes are TRBV5-1 and TRBJ1-1; TRBD1 is a possible D gene (6 bases). V was cut by 4 bases and J by 1 base, with 14 bases left in between. In germline, CDR1 is SGHRS, CDR2 YFSETQ. The CDR3 consists of 15 residues. CDR3 amino acids: CASSLRGAGNTEAFF. DNA of the CDR3: TGCGCCAGCAGCCTCCGGGGGGCAGGGAACACTGAAGCTTTCTTT.